Below, 14 T cell receptor beta chains from the same sample are listed, as sequenced in a study of Ad26.COV2.S vaccination and SARS-CoV-2 variants. Clones were read by immunoSEQ multiplex PCR, and TCRdb kept only the in-frame ones, dropping some. The sample records roughly 140,000 clones, approximately 90% being singletons. Sequencing used peripheral blood, obtained after recovery from COVID-19. The receptors were sampled from a human donor who had recovered from COVID-19.

This clone occurred a few times. The chain couples TRBV7-9 to TRBJ2-2; either TRBD1 or TRBD2 may supply D (5 bases each). CDR1 and CDR2 from the germline V gene are SEHNR and FQNEAQ (reference sequence). Deletions cut 7 bases from V and 15 bases from J, with 21 bases between. This CDR3 region has 13 residues. The CDR3 DNA sequence: TGTGCCAGCACCCTCGGTTCGGGACCCGGAATGTTTTTT. Translating gives CASTLGSGPGMFF.

The chain has TRBV2 and TRBJ2-6, with 7 bases fitting TRBD1. The germline V gene has CDR1 SNHLY and CDR2 FYNNEI. With V trimmed by 10 bases and J by 4 bases, 4 bases remained unmatched. The CDR3 is 13 amino acids. The CDR3 DNA sequence: TGTGCCACACAGGGGAGCGGGGCCAACGTCCTGACTTTC. This encodes CATQGSGANVLTF.

The genes are TRBV7-9 and TRBJ2-5, with D possibly being TRBD1 or TRBD2 (6 bases each). Deletions cut 0 bases from V and 5 bases from J, with 10 bases between. Germline V CDR1 and CDR2: SEHNR, FQNEAQ (reference sequence). The CDR3 covers 14 residues. The CDR3, as DNA: TGTGCCAGCAGCTTAGCAGGGGGGCGTGAGACCCAGTACTTC. Protein product: CASSLAGGRETQYF.

V usage is TRBV3-1 (or the pseudogene TRBV3-2) and J usage is TRBJ2-3; TRBD1 is a possible D gene (5 bases). Germline CDR1 reads LGHDT; CDR2 reads YNNKEL (reference sequence). V was trimmed by 1 base and J by 2 bases, leaving 7 bases between them. The length of the CDR3 is 14 residues. The CDR3 bases are TGTGCCAGCAGCCAAGCAGGGATCACAGATACGCAGTATTTT. This encodes CASSQAGITDTQYF.

J is TRBJ1-1 and V is TRBV28; D is possibly TRBD1 (5 bases). Germline V CDR1 and CDR2: MDHEN, SYDVKM. The CDR3 spans 16 residues. V was cut by 3 bases and J by 4 bases, with 18 bases left in between. In DNA, the CDR3 is TGTGCCAGCAGTTTTGGGCAGGGTGGAAAAGGCACTGAAGCTTTCTTT. Translating it yields CASSFGQGGKGTEAFF.

This rearrangement joins TRBV7-6 to TRBJ2-2, with 9 bases lining up with TRBD1. From germline, CDR1 is SGHVS and CDR2 FNYEAQ. This CDR3 spans 16 amino acids. V dropped 4 bases and J dropped 3; count of bases not matched to a gene: 6. As DNA, the CDR3 is TGTGCCAGCAGCTCCCGGGACAGGGAGTACACCGGGGAGCTGTTTTTT. This codes for CASSSRDREYTGELFF.

The V gene is TRBV5-8, the J gene TRBJ1-4; D is ambiguous. This CDR3 comprises 16 residues. Trimming took off 1 base at V and 0 bases at J, with 10 bases between the two ends. The germline V gene encodes CDR1 SGHTS and CDR2 YDEGEE. CDR3 nucleotide sequence: TGTGCCAGCAGCTTGTCGGGAGAAGCAACTAATGAAAAACTGTTTTTT. Its protein is CASSLSGEATNEKLFF.

The V call is TRBV23-1, the J call TRBJ1-1; TRBD1 agrees at 8 bases. TRBV23-1 is known as an ORF, though its function is uncertain. CDR3 length: 15 amino acids. After removal of 0 bases from V and 5 bases from J, the junction contained 5 bases not matched to a gene. CDR3 sequence (DNA): TGCGCCAGCAGTCAATCGTACAGGGGGGGAACTGAAGCTTTCTTT. Protein sequence: CASSQSYRGGTEAFF.

The V call is TRBV6-2 or TRBV6-3, the J call TRBJ1-3; no clear D. Germline assignment: CDR1 MNHEY and CDR2 SVGEGT. The CDR3 length is 16 residues. The V gene lost 0 bases and the J gene lost 2 bases, with 11 bases spanning the gap. The CDR3 spells CASSYSYLRTGNTIYF. The DNA for the CDR3 is TGTGCCAGCAGTTACTCGTACCTGCGGACTGGAAACACCATATATTTT.

Written as DNA, the CDR3 is TGTGCCAGCACTCGGGGACGGGTGTACCAAGAGACCCAGTACTTC. This sequence encodes CASTRGRVYQETQYF. The chain links TRBV5-8 to TRBJ2-5; D possibly uses TRBD1 or TRBD2 (5 bases each). CDR3 length: 15 residues. In germline, CDR1 is SGHTS, CDR2 YDEGEE. The V end was cut by 6 bases, the J end by 0 bases, with 15 bases between.

This clone was detected only a few times. The sample contains more than one DNA sequence encoding this CDR3. As DNA, the CDR3 is TGTGCCAGCAGCCAGACAGGGTCCTACGAGCAGTACTTC. This gives the protein CASSQTGSYEQYF. The V and J genes are TRBV5-5 and TRBJ2-7, with 7 nucleotides matching TRBD1. This CDR3 comprises 13 residues. The ends lost 4 bases at V and 1 base at J; junction bases unmatched: 2. Germline loops: CDR1 SGHKS, CDR2 YYEKEE (reference sequence).

The chain has TRBV2 and TRBJ2-2, with D perhaps TRBD1 or TRBD2 (5 bases each). Trimming left V 8 bases short and J 4 bases short, with 11 bases between. Germline CDR1 is SNHLY and CDR2 is FYNNEI. CDR3 length: 13 amino acids. CDR3 bases: TGTGCCAGCGGGGGTAGGGGCACCGGGGAGCTGTTTTTT. It yields the protein CASGGRGTGELFF.

V and J are TRBV11-2 and TRBJ2-1; 9 bases are shared with TRBD1. Trimming cost V 5 bases and J 2 bases; bases outside gene matches: 10. The CDR3 runs to 17 residues. Germline V gene data show CDR1 as SGHAT and CDR2 as FQNNGV. In DNA form, the CDR3 reads TGTGCCAGCAGCGATTCTGTTGGGACAGGGACCTACAATGAGCAGTTCTTC. Protein: CASSDSVGTGTYNEQFF.

The V and J genes are TRBV5-1 and TRBJ2-5; either TRBD1 or TRBD2 may supply D (5 bases each). Trimming took off 3 bases at V and 5 bases at J, with 17 bases between the two ends. Germline V gene lookup returns CDR1 SGHRS and CDR2 YFSETQ. CDR3 length equals 15 residues. CDR3 DNA sequence: TGCGCCAGCAGCTCTCCGGGACCAACGATGGAGACCCAGTACTTC. Residues: CASSSPGPTMETQYF.